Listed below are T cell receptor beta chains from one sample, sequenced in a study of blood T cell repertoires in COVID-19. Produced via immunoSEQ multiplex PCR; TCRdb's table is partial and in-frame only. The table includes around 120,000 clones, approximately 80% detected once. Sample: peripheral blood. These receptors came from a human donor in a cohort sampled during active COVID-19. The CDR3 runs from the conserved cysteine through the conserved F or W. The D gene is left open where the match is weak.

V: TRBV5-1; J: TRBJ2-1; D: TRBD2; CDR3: CASSLVWGGEQFF; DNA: TGCGCCAGCAGCTTGGTATGGGGGGGTGAGCAGTTCTTC
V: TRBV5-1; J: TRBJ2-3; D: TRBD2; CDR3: CASSLGGLASTDTQYF; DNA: TGCGCCAGCAGCTTGGGAGGACTAGCGAGCACAGATACGCAGTATTTT
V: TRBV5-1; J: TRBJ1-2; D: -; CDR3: CASSPGQSYGYTF; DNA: TGCGCCAGCAGCCCCGGACAGTCCTATGGCTACACCTTC
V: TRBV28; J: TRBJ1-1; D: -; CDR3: CASSSAQVGTEAFF; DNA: TGTGCCAGCAGTTCGGCCCAGGTGGGCACTGAAGCTTTCTTT
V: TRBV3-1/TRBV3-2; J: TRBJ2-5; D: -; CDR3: CASSQNIGESQYF; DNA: TGTGCCAGCAGCCAGAACATTGGAGAGTCCCAGTACTTC
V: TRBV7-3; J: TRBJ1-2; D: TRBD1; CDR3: CASSSTKGQLNGYTF; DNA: TGTGCCAGCAGCTCAACAAAGGGACAGCTAAATGGCTACACCTTC
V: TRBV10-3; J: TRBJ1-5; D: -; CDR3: CAISGGSPGGNQPQHF; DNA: TGTGCCATCAGTGGAGGCTCCCCAGGGGGCAATCAGCCCCAGCATTTT
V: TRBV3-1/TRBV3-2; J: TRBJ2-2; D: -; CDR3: CASRYSRAGTGELFF; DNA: TGTGCCAGCAGGTACAGCCGGGCGGGGACCGGGGAGCTGTTTTTT
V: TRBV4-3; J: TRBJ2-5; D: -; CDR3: CASSQDRGTQYF; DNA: TGCGCCAGCAGCCAAGATCGAGGGACCCAGTACTTC
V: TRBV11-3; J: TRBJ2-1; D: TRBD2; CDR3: CASSWGGRGNEQFF; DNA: TGTGCCAGCAGCTGGGGAGGGCGGGGCAATGAGCAGTTCTTC
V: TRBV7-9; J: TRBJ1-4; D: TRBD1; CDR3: CASSLGGTANEKLFF; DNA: TGTGCCAGCAGCTTAGGAGGGACAGCTAATGAAAAACTGTTTTTT